These T cell receptor beta chains were read from a single sample in a study of vaccination and CD4 T cells after COVID-19. No antigen has been identified for these receptors. TCRdb recomputed calls from the PCR reads with MiXCR, one row per CDR3 protein. The sample shows some 14,000 distinct CDR3 sequences, about half of them seen only once. Sequencing input: CD4+ T cells from blood, cultured in vitro. These receptor sequences come from a human donor who had recovered from COVID-19. Each CDR3 is given with its conserved first and last residue. The order of the fields is V gene, clone size, J gene, D gene, CDR3 protein, CDR3 DNA. D genes are given only for firm matches. Where a row states a size, it is once, few, many or the class of an expanded clone; other rows omit it.

V gene: TRBV30; clone size: NA; J gene: TRBJ2-5; D gene: NA; CDR3 protein: CAWSGWGEGTQYF; CDR3 DNA: TGTGCCTGGAGTGGTTGGGGGGAAGGGACCCAGTACTTC
V gene: TRBV20-1; clone size: NA; J gene: TRBJ2-3; D gene: TRBD2; CDR3 protein: CSASVAGGYPDTQYF; CDR3 DNA: TGCAGTGCTAGCGTTGCGGGAGGATACCCAGATACGCAGTATTTT
V gene: TRBV28; clone size: NA; J gene: TRBJ1-1; D gene: NA; CDR3 protein: CASSFMGRESTEAFF; CDR3 DNA: TGTGCCAGCAGTTTTATGGGCAGGGAAAGCACTGAAGCTTTCTTT
V gene: TRBV7-2; clone size: NA; J gene: TRBJ2-2; D gene: NA; CDR3 protein: CASSLAPARGAGELFF; CDR3 DNA: TGTGCCAGCAGCTTAGCGCCCGCGAGAGGCGCCGGGGAGCTGTTTTTT
V gene: TRBV11-2; clone size: NA; J gene: TRBJ2-1; D gene: NA; CDR3 protein: CASSLVRTANEQFF; CDR3 DNA: TGTGCCAGCAGCTTAGTTAGGACAGCTAATGAGCAGTTCTTC
V gene: TRBV12-3/TRBV12-4; clone size: NA; J gene: TRBJ2-2; D gene: TRBD2; CDR3 protein: CASSQQRGGNTGELFF; CDR3 DNA: TGTGCCAGCAGTCAACAGCGGGGGGGGAACACCGGGGAGCTGTTTTTT
V gene: TRBV20-1; clone size: NA; J gene: TRBJ2-7; D gene: NA; CDR3 protein: CSAPPTGYEQYF; CDR3 DNA: TGCAGTGCCCCCCCCACAGGGTACGAGCAGTACTTC
V gene: TRBV7-9; clone size: NA; J gene: TRBJ2-7; D gene: NA; CDR3 protein: CASSLPLGGQYF; CDR3 DNA: TGTGCCAGCAGCTTACCTCTGGGCGGGCAGTACTTC
V gene: TRBV28; clone size: few; J gene: TRBJ2-5; D gene: NA; CDR3 protein: CASRGHSGLGQETQYF; CDR3 DNA: TGTGCCAGCAGAGGCCATTCAGGGCTCGGGCAAGAGACCCAGTACTTC
V gene: TRBV6-2/TRBV6-3; clone size: few; J gene: TRBJ1-2; D gene: TRBD1; CDR3 protein: CASRMTGEYGYTF; CDR3 DNA: TGTGCCAGCAGGATGACAGGGGAATATGGCTACACCTTC
V gene: TRBV2; clone size: NA; J gene: TRBJ1-5; D gene: TRBD1; CDR3 protein: CASSRAGTGFQPQHF; CDR3 DNA: TGTGCCAGCAGTCGTGCCGGGACAGGGTTTCAGCCCCAGCATTTT
V gene: TRBV6-1; clone size: NA; J gene: TRBJ1-4; D gene: NA; CDR3 protein: CASSEGPVATNEKLFF; CDR3 DNA: TGTGCCAGCTCGGAGGGTCCCGTTGCAACTAATGAAAAACTGTTTTTT
V gene: TRBV6-2/TRBV6-3; clone size: NA; J gene: TRBJ2-7; D gene: NA; CDR3 protein: CASSYSWDVSSYEQYF; CDR3 DNA: TGTGCCAGCAGTTACTCTTGGGACGTGAGCTCCTACGAGCAGTACTTC
V gene: TRBV29-1; clone size: NA; J gene: TRBJ1-2; D gene: NA; CDR3 protein: CSVKKGARTGGYTF; CDR3 DNA: TGCAGCGTTAAGAAAGGGGCAAGGACGGGCGGCTACACCTTC
V gene: TRBV6-1; clone size: few; J gene: TRBJ2-3; D gene: NA; CDR3 protein: CASKDPRGSSTDTQYF; CDR3 DNA: TGTGCCAGCAAGGACCCTCGGGGATCTAGCACAGATACGCAGTATTTT
V gene: TRBV15; clone size: NA; J gene: TRBJ2-1; D gene: TRBD2; CDR3 protein: CATSSRITSGRGEQFF; CDR3 DNA: TGTGCCACCAGCAGTCGAATAACTAGCGGGAGAGGTGAGCAGTTCTTC
V gene: TRBV7-9; clone size: few; J gene: TRBJ1-5; D gene: TRBD1; CDR3 protein: CASSLALGQGGGNQPQHF; CDR3 DNA: TGTGCCAGCAGCTTAGCGCTCGGTCAGGGGGGTGGGAATCAGCCCCAGCATTTT
V gene: TRBV14; clone size: few; J gene: TRBJ2-7; D gene: TRBD1; CDR3 protein: CASSSQGYEQYF; CDR3 DNA: TGTGCCAGCAGCTCACAGGGGTACGAGCAGTACTTC
V gene: TRBV28; clone size: once; J gene: TRBJ2-2; D gene: NA; CDR3 protein: CASSFSGRTTNTGELFF; CDR3 DNA: TGTGCCAGCAGTTTTTCCGGAAGGACGACGAACACCGGGGAGCTGTTTTTT
V gene: TRBV7-9; clone size: NA; J gene: TRBJ2-1; D gene: NA; CDR3 protein: CARRGDHNEQFF; CDR3 DNA: TGTGCCAGGAGGGGGGACCACAATGAGCAGTTCTTC
V gene: TRBV10-3; clone size: NA; J gene: TRBJ1-1; D gene: TRBD1; CDR3 protein: CAISEGQDYEAFF; CDR3 DNA: TGTGCCATCAGTGAGGGACAGGACTATGAAGCTTTCTTT
V gene: TRBV6-2/TRBV6-3; clone size: NA; J gene: TRBJ2-3; D gene: NA; CDR3 protein: CASSYSPAVGSDTQYF; CDR3 DNA: TGTGCCAGCAGTTACTCCCCAGCGGTGGGCTCAGATACGCAGTATTTT
V gene: TRBV7-2; clone size: NA; J gene: TRBJ2-3; D gene: TRBD2; CDR3 protein: CASRPGTSADTQYF; CDR3 DNA: TGTGCCAGCAGGCCCGGGACTAGCGCAGATACGCAGTATTTT
V gene: TRBV6-1; clone size: few; J gene: TRBJ1-5; D gene: NA; CDR3 protein: CASTSSGNNQPQHF; CDR3 DNA: TGTGCCAGTACTTCATCGGGGAACAATCAGCCCCAGCATTTT
V gene: TRBV2; clone size: NA; J gene: TRBJ1-2; D gene: NA; CDR3 protein: CASRDGLKSGYTF; CDR3 DNA: TGTGCCAGCAGGGACGGGTTGAAGAGCGGCTACACCTTC
V gene: TRBV6-5; clone size: NA; J gene: TRBJ1-1; D gene: NA; CDR3 protein: CASSYSALNTEAFF; CDR3 DNA: TGTGCCAGCAGTTACTCCGCGTTGAACACTGAAGCTTTCTTT
V gene: TRBV7-9; clone size: few; J gene: TRBJ2-1; D gene: TRBD2; CDR3 protein: CASSLALAGVYEQFF; CDR3 DNA: TGTGCCAGCAGCTTAGCACTAGCGGGAGTGTATGAGCAGTTCTTC
V gene: TRBV7-2; clone size: few; J gene: TRBJ2-1; D gene: NA; CDR3 protein: CASSLAGTSHNEQFF; CDR3 DNA: TGTGCCAGCAGCTTGGCCGGGACTTCCCACAATGAGCAGTTCTTC
V gene: TRBV20-1; clone size: NA; J gene: TRBJ2-3; D gene: TRBD2; CDR3 protein: CSARDRGGVRSDTQYF; CDR3 DNA: TGCAGTGCTAGAGACCGGGGGGGGGTAAGATCAGATACGCAGTATTTT
V gene: TRBV20-1; clone size: few; J gene: TRBJ2-3; D gene: TRBD2; CDR3 protein: CSASRVGSGEDTQYF; CDR3 DNA: TGCAGTGCTAGTCGAGTCGGGAGCGGGGAAGATACGCAGTATTTT